One and the same sample provided the 12 T cell receptor beta chains below, sequenced in a study of T cells after yellow fever vaccination. TCRdb reprocessed the 5' RACE reads via MiXCR and lists one record per CDR3 protein. Among a few hundred thousand distinct CDR3 sequences listed, roughly 17% were seen once. Sequencing was performed on PBMCs, taken 5 to 6 days after the first yellow fever vaccination. Receptors were obtained from a man aged 18 to 30 who received the YFV17D yellow fever vaccine.

V usage is TRBV24-1 and J usage is TRBJ2-1, with 8 bases lining up with TRBD2. V lost 4 bases and J lost 10; bases outside the gene matches: 5. From germline, CDR1 is KGHDR and CDR2 SFDVKD. The CDR3 runs to 13 residues. In DNA form, the CDR3 reads TGTGCCACCAGTGACCAAAGCGGGGGAGAGCAGTTCTTC. It translates to CATSDQSGGEQFF.

The chain has TRBV9 and TRBJ2-3; 9 bases agree with TRBD1. The CDR3 contains 15 residues. Germline-derived CDR1 and CDR2 are SGDLS and YYNGEE. Germline trimming cut 5 bases from V and 4 bases from J; bases unmatched to any gene: 8. The DNA of the CDR3 is TGTGCCAGCAGTGAGGGACAGGGCATCTCAGATACGCAGTATTTT. Its protein is CASSEGQGISDTQYF.

This clonotype has more than one count but fewer than ten. V gene TRBV6-5 combines with J gene TRBJ1-2; D is uncertain. Per the germline V gene, CDR1 is MNHEY and CDR2 is SVGAGI. CDR3 length: 14 residues. Trimming took 2 bases from V and 4 from J, leaving 11 bases between them. In DNA form, the CDR3 reads TGTGCCAGCAGTTACGACCCAGTGGTCTATGGCTACACCTTC. Encoded protein: CASSYDPVVYGYTF.

This clonotype was detected many times. The genes are TRBV5-1 and TRBJ2-3, with D possibly being TRBD2 (5 bases). The CDR3 is 14 residues long. The V and J ends lost 2 bases and 4 bases respectively, with 11 bases between them. Looked up from germline, CDR1 is SGHRS and CDR2 is YFSETQ. CDR3 nucleotide sequence: TGCGCCAGCAGCTTAGGCGGGTCCCCAGATACGCAGTATTTT. Translating it yields CASSLGGSPDTQYF.

This clonotype occurred a few times. The J gene is TRBJ1-1, the V gene TRBV7-9, with TRBD1 identical over 7 bases. J gave up 4 bases and V 7 bases, and 18 bases lay outside the gene matches. The length of the CDR3 is 17 residues. Looked up from germline, CDR1 is SEHNR and CDR2 is FQNEAQ (reference sequence). DNA of the CDR3: TGTGCCAGCACCCTCCCATCGCCAGGGGGGCAGGGCACTGAAGCTTTCTTT. Its translation: CASTLPSPGGQGTEAFF.

The chain links TRBV29-1 to TRBJ1-5, with D perhaps matching TRBD1 (5 bases). The CDR3 consists of 13 residues. Trimming removed 5 bases from V and 7 bases from J, with 15 bases in between. Per the germline V gene, CDR1 is SQVTM and CDR2 is ANQGSEA. The CDR3 spells CSVNRGIRQPQHF. CDR3 coding DNA: TGCAGCGTTAATAGGGGAATACGACAGCCCCAGCATTTT.

The rearrangement uses TRBV20-1 and TRBJ1-3; D unclear. Trimming took off 6 bases at V and 0 bases at J, with 12 bases between the two ends. CDR1 is DFQATT, CDR2 SNEGSKA, per germline (reference sequence). This CDR3 is built from 14 residues. The CDR3 spells CSATRTTSGNTIYF. The CDR3 coding sequence is TGCAGTGCGACAAGGACGACCTCTGGAAACACCATATATTTT.

In this sample, this clonotype turned up a few times. CDR3 residues: CASSPDWLPSYEQYF. Here the CDR3 DNA reads TGTGCCAGCAGCCCAGACTGGCTTCCCTCCTACGAGCAGTACTTC. This rearrangement joins TRBV5-5 to TRBJ2-7, with D unresolved. Per germline, CDR1 SGHKS and CDR2 YYEKEE (reference sequence). This CDR3 is 15 amino acids long. The V end lost 4 bases, the J end lost 0 bases, and 14 bases lay between the germline ends.

The V gene is TRBV5-6, the J gene TRBJ1-5; 7 bases line up with TRBD1. V was clipped by 2 bases and J by 5 bases; unmatched bases: 7. This CDR3 has 15 residues. Germline CDR1 SGHDT, CDR2 YYEEEE. CDR3 protein: CASSFGDREDQPQHF. The CDR3 region has the DNA TGTGCCAGCAGCTTTGGTGACAGGGAGGATCAGCCCCAGCATTTT.

In this sample, this clonotype turned up a few times. The chain employs TRBV12-3 or TRBV12-4 and TRBJ1-1; unclear D gene. This CDR3 has 15 residues. V lost 6 bases and J 1 base, leaving 15 bases between the germline ends. Written as DNA, the CDR3 is TGTGCCAGCAGCCATGGGCACACCAAGAACACTGAAGCTTTCTTT. Its translation is CASSHGHTKNTEAFF.

V is TRBV4-1 and J is TRBJ2-7; 8 nucleotides line up with TRBD2. The CDR3 extends over 16 amino acids. Looked up from germline, CDR1 is MGHRA and CDR2 is YSYEKL. The junction had 7 bases not matched to a gene; V was cut back by 1 base and J by 2 bases. In nucleotides, the CDR3 is TGCGCCAGCAGCCAAGGTCTCGGCGGGGGGACCTACGAGCAGTACGTC. Residues: CASSQGLGGGTYEQYV.

Only a few counts were recorded for this clonotype. V and J are TRBV20-1 and TRBJ2-4; a weak D match, TRBD2 (6 bases). This CDR3 comprises 17 residues. Germline CDR1 and CDR2: DFQATT and SNEGSKA (reference sequence). The ends were cut back, 6 bases at V and 0 bases at J, with 21 bases in the middle. The CDR3 DNA is TGCAGTGCCGGACCCTCCTTCGGGGGTTTAGCCAAAAACATTCAGTACTTC. Protein product: CSAGPSFGGLAKNIQYF.